This TCR beta chain was captured in a study of shared clonotypes between healthy human individuals. The CDR3 has 14 residues. The V end lost 7 bases, the J end lost 5 bases, and 14 bases lay between the germline ends. CDR1 is MNHEY and CDR2 is SVGAGI in the germline V gene. Assay: immunoSEQ multiplex PCR; the TCRdb copy retains only in-frame clones and omits some. The sample yields about 1.4 million clones, roughly 97% seen once. The sequencing sample was made of naive CD4+ T cells sorted from blood. Subset defined: CD45RA+ positively selected. The chain combines TRBV6-5 with TRBJ2-2; D unclear. The TCR originated in a man in his thirties or forties in good health. CDR3 protein: CASNHRLGTGELFF. CDR3 sequence (DNA): TGTGCCAGCAACCACCGCCTTGGTACCGGGGAGCTGTTTTTT.